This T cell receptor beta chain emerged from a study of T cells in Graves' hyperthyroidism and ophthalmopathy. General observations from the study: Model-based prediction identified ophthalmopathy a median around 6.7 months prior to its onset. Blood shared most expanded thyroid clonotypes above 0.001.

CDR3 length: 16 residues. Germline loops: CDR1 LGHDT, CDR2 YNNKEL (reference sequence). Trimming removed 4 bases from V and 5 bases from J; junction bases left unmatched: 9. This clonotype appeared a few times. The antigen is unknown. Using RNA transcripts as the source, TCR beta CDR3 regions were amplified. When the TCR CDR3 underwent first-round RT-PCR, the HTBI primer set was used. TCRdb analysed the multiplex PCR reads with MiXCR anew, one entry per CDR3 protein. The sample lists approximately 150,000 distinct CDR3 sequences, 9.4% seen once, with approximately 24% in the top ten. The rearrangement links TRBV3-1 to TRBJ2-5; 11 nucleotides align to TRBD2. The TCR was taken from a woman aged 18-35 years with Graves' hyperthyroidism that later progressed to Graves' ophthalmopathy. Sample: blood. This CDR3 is CASSPRSGGASETQYF. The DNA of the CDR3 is TGTGCCAGCAGCCCCCGTAGCGGGGGGGCCTCTGAGACCCAGTACTTC.